This is a list of T cell receptor beta chains from one sample in a study of control samples from healthy donors and cancer patients. TCRdb's copy holds only in-frame clones and misses some; the assay was immunoSEQ multiplex PCR. Here the sample spans tens of thousands of clones, about 90% being singletons. The sequenced sample was PBMCs. The receptors were gathered from a woman aged 55 to 70 with head and neck cancer. Both conserved end residues are part of each CDR3. Fields, in order: clone size, J gene, V gene, D gene, CDR3 protein, CDR3 DNA. The D gene is left open where the match is weak. Size tells how often a clone was seen (once, few, many) or the class of an expanded clone, and some rows leave it out.

clone_size: -
j_call: TRBJ2-7
v_call: TRBV19
d_call: -
cdr3_aa: CASSSGGYEQYF
cdr3_nt: TGTGCCAGTAGTTCTGGCGGCTACGAGCAGTACTTC

clone_size: -
j_call: TRBJ1-6
v_call: TRBV30
d_call: -
cdr3_aa: CAWRAERRNSPLHF
cdr3_nt: TGTGCCTGGAGAGCGGAACGTCGGAATTCACCCCTCCACTTT

clone_size: -
j_call: TRBJ2-1
v_call: TRBV7-3
d_call: -
cdr3_aa: CASSFQGSNEQFF
cdr3_nt: TGTGCCAGCAGCTTCCAAGGTAGTAATGAGCAGTTCTTC

clone_size: -
j_call: TRBJ2-3
v_call: TRBV11-2
d_call: -
cdr3_aa: CASSLEPLGRVPQYF
cdr3_nt: TGTGCCAGCAGCTTAGAACCCCTAGGTAGGGTTCCGCAGTATTTT

clone_size: -
j_call: TRBJ2-3
v_call: TRBV29-1
d_call: TRBD2
cdr3_aa: CSASGTSGSTDTQYF
cdr3_nt: TGCAGTGCCTCCGGGACTAGCGGGAGTACAGATACGCAGTATTTT

clone_size: -
j_call: TRBJ2-7
v_call: TRBV19
d_call: -
cdr3_aa: CATSSSTRGANYEQYF
cdr3_nt: TGTGCCACCTCGAGCTCGACACGGGGCGCGAATTACGAGCAGTACTTC

clone_size: -
j_call: TRBJ2-1
v_call: TRBV7-9
d_call: -
cdr3_aa: CASSLVGKGVEQFF
cdr3_nt: TGTGCCAGCAGCTTAGTTGGGAAGGGGGTTGAGCAGTTCTTC

clone_size: -
j_call: TRBJ1-1
v_call: TRBV10-3
d_call: TRBD1
cdr3_aa: CAISGQGANTEAFF
cdr3_nt: TGTGCCATCAGTGGACAGGGAGCTAACACTGAAGCTTTCTTT

clone_size: -
j_call: TRBJ1-1
v_call: TRBV5-4
d_call: -
cdr3_aa: CASSLVLAGSSEAFF
cdr3_nt: TGTGCCAGCAGCTTGGTGTTGGCAGGGTCAAGTGAAGCTTTCTTT

clone_size: -
j_call: TRBJ2-3
v_call: TRBV19
d_call: TRBD1
cdr3_aa: CASSIEGTDTDTQYF
cdr3_nt: TGTGCCAGTAGTATAGAAGGGACAGACACAGATACGCAGTATTTT

clone_size: -
j_call: TRBJ2-7
v_call: TRBV18
d_call: TRBD2
cdr3_aa: CASSPGLEGREQYF
cdr3_nt: TGTGCCAGCTCACCGGGACTAGAAGGTCGCGAGCAGTACTTC

clone_size: once
j_call: TRBJ1-5
v_call: TRBV4-1
d_call: TRBD1
cdr3_aa: CASSQGDRDNQPQHF
cdr3_nt: TGCGCCAGCAGCCAAGGGGACAGGGACAATCAGCCCCAGCATTTT

clone_size: -
j_call: TRBJ1-4
v_call: TRBV10-2
d_call: -
cdr3_aa: CASRTGPNEKLFF
cdr3_nt: TGCGCCAGCAGGACAGGCCCTAATGAAAAACTGTTTTTT

clone_size: -
j_call: TRBJ1-5
v_call: TRBV10-3
d_call: TRBD1
cdr3_aa: CAERVFPDRVSNQPQHF
cdr3_nt: TGTGCCGAAAGGGTATTCCCCGACAGGGTTAGCAATCAGCCCCAGCATTTT

clone_size: -
j_call: TRBJ2-3
v_call: TRBV5-4
d_call: TRBD2
cdr3_aa: CASSSQLAGGTDTQYF
cdr3_nt: TGTGCCAGCAGCTCGCAACTAGCGGGAGGCACAGATACGCAGTATTTT

clone_size: once
j_call: TRBJ1-2
v_call: TRBV2
d_call: -
cdr3_aa: CASSPDGSGYTF
cdr3_nt: TGTGCCAGCAGTCCCGATGGAAGCGGCTACACCTTC

clone_size: -
j_call: TRBJ2-1
v_call: TRBV6-6
d_call: TRBD1
cdr3_aa: CASSFYRGMGNEQFF
cdr3_nt: TGTGCCAGCAGTTTTTACAGGGGGATGGGCAATGAGCAGTTCTTC

clone_size: few
j_call: TRBJ2-4
v_call: TRBV6-2/TRBV6-3
d_call: -
cdr3_aa: CASSYHKGDPQNIQYF
cdr3_nt: TGTGCCAGCAGTTACCATAAAGGGGACCCGCAAAACATTCAGTACTTC

clone_size: -
j_call: TRBJ1-3
v_call: TRBV18
d_call: -
cdr3_aa: CASSRGSGNTIYF
cdr3_nt: TGTGCCAGCTCACGGGGTTCTGGAAACACCATATATTTT

clone_size: once
j_call: TRBJ2-5
v_call: TRBV14
d_call: -
cdr3_aa: CASSQDVTSRQTQYF
cdr3_nt: TGTGCCAGCAGCCAAGATGTAACTAGCAGACAGACCCAGTACTTC

clone_size: -
j_call: TRBJ1-5
v_call: TRBV5-5
d_call: TRBD1
cdr3_aa: CASSSRISGTGGDQPQHF
cdr3_nt: TGTGCCAGCAGCTCCAGAATATCCGGGACAGGGGGCGACCAGCCCCAGCATTTT

clone_size: -
j_call: TRBJ2-5
v_call: TRBV3-1/TRBV3-2
d_call: -
cdr3_aa: CASSQVPGGTQYF
cdr3_nt: TGTGCCAGCAGCCAAGTACCTGGCGGGACCCAGTACTTC

clone_size: -
j_call: TRBJ1-5
v_call: TRBV15
d_call: -
cdr3_aa: CATSYNLDRNQPQHF
cdr3_nt: TGTGCCACCAGCTACAACTTGGACCGGAATCAGCCCCAGCATTTT

clone_size: once
j_call: TRBJ2-1
v_call: TRBV7-7
d_call: TRBD2
cdr3_aa: CASSLAPWTSPYNEQFF
cdr3_nt: TGTGCCAGCAGCTTAGCCCCATGGACTAGCCCTTACAATGAGCAGTTCTTC

clone_size: -
j_call: TRBJ2-7
v_call: TRBV18
d_call: TRBD2
cdr3_aa: CASSTAGTSGSGAYEQYF
cdr3_nt: TGTGCCAGCTCCACTGCCGGGACTAGCGGGAGTGGCGCCTACGAGCAGTACTTC

clone_size: -
j_call: TRBJ2-5
v_call: TRBV28
d_call: -
cdr3_aa: CATIRAHGGETQYF
cdr3_nt: TGTGCCACTATCCGGGCCCACGGAGGGGAGACCCAGTACTTC

clone_size: -
j_call: TRBJ2-5
v_call: TRBV29-1
d_call: TRBD2
cdr3_aa: CSVDGLDQETQYF
cdr3_nt: TGCAGCGTTGATGGACTAGATCAAGAGACCCAGTACTTC

clone_size: -
j_call: TRBJ2-2
v_call: TRBV11-3
d_call: TRBD2
cdr3_aa: CASRTSGNTGELFF
cdr3_nt: TGTGCCAGTCGGACTAGCGGTAACACCGGGGAGCTGTTTTTT

clone_size: -
j_call: TRBJ2-7
v_call: TRBV5-4
d_call: -
cdr3_aa: CASSPTSNKNEQYF
cdr3_nt: TGTGCCAGCAGCCCGACTAGTAACAAAAACGAGCAGTACTTC

clone_size: -
j_call: TRBJ1-1
v_call: TRBV15
d_call: TRBD1
cdr3_aa: CATSRDMRGQGKGNTEAFF
cdr3_nt: TGTGCCACCAGCAGAGATATGAGGGGGCAGGGGAAGGGGAACACTGAAGCTTTCTTT

clone_size: -
j_call: TRBJ1-1
v_call: TRBV19
d_call: -
cdr3_aa: CASSIAFGGLTEAFF
cdr3_nt: TGTGCCAGTAGTATCGCCTTTGGTGGGCTCACTGAAGCTTTCTTT

clone_size: few
j_call: TRBJ2-1
v_call: TRBV7-9
d_call: -
cdr3_aa: CASSLPGTEQFF
cdr3_nt: TGTGCCAGCAGCCTACCCGGGACGGAGCAGTTCTTC

clone_size: once
j_call: TRBJ2-6
v_call: TRBV29-1
d_call: -
cdr3_aa: CSVISGANVLTF
cdr3_nt: TGCAGCGTTATCTCTGGGGCCAACGTCCTGACTTTC

clone_size: once
j_call: TRBJ2-3
v_call: TRBV25-1
d_call: TRBD2
cdr3_aa: CASSEVWEGDYLTDTQYF
cdr3_nt: TGTGCCAGCAGTGAGGTTTGGGAGGGAGATTATCTCACAGATACGCAGTATTTT

clone_size: -
j_call: TRBJ1-3
v_call: TRBV7-2
d_call: TRBD1
cdr3_aa: CASSSDRASGNTIYF
cdr3_nt: TGTGCCAGCAGCTCCGACAGGGCGAGTGGAAACACCATATATTTT

clone_size: -
j_call: TRBJ1-1
v_call: TRBV14
d_call: -
cdr3_aa: CASSHNRNTEAFF
cdr3_nt: TGTGCCAGCAGCCACAACAGGAACACTGAAGCTTTCTTT